The TCR beta chain described here comes from a study of blood T cell repertoires in COVID-19. Study background: Acute-phase and convalescent COVID-19 samples originated in the United States, Italy and Spain. PBMCs, B-cell-depleted T cells, or T cells provided the cDNA or gDNA that made up the material.

TCRdb keeps only in-frame clones here, not all; method: immunoSEQ multiplex PCR. Here the sample spans roughly 150,000 clones, 65% to 85% being singletons. The germline V gene has CDR1 MNHEY and CDR2 SVGAGI. Trimming shortened V by 5 bases and J by 2 bases, and 13 bases separated the two germline ends. The CDR3 spans 14 residues. The clonotype was recovered from a woman aged 80 or over with active or convalescent COVID-19. This rearrangement joins TRBV6-5 to TRBJ2-7; D is perhaps TRBD1 (6 bases). The sample consisted of peripheral blood. CDR3 nucleotides: TGTGCCAGCAGTCCAGGGACAACGCCCTACGAGCAGTACTTC. Protein sequence: CASSPGTTPYEQYF.